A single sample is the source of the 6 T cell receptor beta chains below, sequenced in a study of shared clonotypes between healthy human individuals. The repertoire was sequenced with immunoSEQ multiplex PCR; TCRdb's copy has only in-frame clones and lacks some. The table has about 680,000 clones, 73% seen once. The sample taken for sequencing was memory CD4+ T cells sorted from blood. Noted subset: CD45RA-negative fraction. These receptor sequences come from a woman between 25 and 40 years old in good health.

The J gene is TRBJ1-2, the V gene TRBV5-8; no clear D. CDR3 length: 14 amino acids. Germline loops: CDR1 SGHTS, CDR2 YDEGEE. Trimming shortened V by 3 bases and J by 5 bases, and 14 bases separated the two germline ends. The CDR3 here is CASSSSWEAYGYTF. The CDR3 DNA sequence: TGTGCCAGCAGCTCATCGTGGGAGGCTTATGGCTACACCTTC.

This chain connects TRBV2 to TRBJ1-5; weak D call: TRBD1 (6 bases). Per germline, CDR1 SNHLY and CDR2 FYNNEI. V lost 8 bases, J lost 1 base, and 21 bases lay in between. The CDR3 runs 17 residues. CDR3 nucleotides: TGTGCCAGCGACTTTTCGGGGGCCGAATTCAGCAATCAGCCCCAGCATTTT. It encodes CASDFSGAEFSNQPQHF.

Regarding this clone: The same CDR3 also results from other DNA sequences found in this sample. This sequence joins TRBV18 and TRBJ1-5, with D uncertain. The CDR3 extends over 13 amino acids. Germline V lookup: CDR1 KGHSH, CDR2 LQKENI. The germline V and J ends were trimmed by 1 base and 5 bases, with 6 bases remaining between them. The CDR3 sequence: CASSPRGDQPQHF. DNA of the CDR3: TGTGCCAGCTCACCACGCGGGGATCAGCCCCAGCATTTT. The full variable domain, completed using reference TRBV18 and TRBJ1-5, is NAGVMQNPRHLVRRRGQEARLRCSPMKGHSHVYWYRQLPEEGLKFMVYLQKENIIDESGMPKERFSAEFPKEGPSILRIQQVVRGDSAAYFCASSPRGDQPQHFGDGTRLSIL.

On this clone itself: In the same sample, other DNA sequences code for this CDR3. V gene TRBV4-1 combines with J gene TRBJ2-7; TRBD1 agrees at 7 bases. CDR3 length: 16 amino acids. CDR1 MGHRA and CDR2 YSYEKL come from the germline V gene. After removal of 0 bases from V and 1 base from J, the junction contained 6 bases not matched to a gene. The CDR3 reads CASSQERQGGSYEQYF. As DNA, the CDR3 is TGCGCCAGCAGCCAAGAGCGACAGGGTGGGTCCTACGAGCAGTACTTC.

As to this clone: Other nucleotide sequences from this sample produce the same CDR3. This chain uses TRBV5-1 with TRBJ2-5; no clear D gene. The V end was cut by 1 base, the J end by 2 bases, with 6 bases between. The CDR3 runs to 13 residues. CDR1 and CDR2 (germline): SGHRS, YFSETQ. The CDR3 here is CASSLLGQETQYF. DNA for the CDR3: TGCGCCAGCAGCTTGCTGGGGCAAGAGACCCAGTACTTC. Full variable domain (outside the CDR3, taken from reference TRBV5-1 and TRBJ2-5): KAGVTQTPRYLIKTRGQQVTLSCSPISGHRSVSWYQQTPGQGLQFLFEYFSETQRNKGNFPGRFSGRQFSNSRSEMNVSTLELGDSALYLCASSLLGQETQYFGPGTRLLVL.

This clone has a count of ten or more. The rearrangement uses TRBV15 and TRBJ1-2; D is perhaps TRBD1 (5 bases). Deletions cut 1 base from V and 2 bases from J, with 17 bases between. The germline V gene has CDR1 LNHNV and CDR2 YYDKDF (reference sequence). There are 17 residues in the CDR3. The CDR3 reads CATSRGGIGGANYGYTF. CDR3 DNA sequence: TGTGCCACCAGCAGAGGGGGCATCGGTGGGGCGAACTATGGCTACACCTTC.